The sequence of this TCR beta chain was determined in a study of blood T cell repertoires in COVID-19. The CDR3 runs 19 residues. The V gene end was trimmed by 0 bases and the J gene end by 8 bases; junction bases not matched to a gene: 18. Germline V gene data show CDR1 as LGHNA and CDR2 as YSLEER. Sequencing used immunoSEQ multiplex PCR; TCRdb keeps in-frame clones, though not all of them. This repertoire shows around 160,000 clones, 80% to 90% found once; its top ten account for roughly 13%. V and J are TRBV4-3 and TRBJ2-1; 8 bases are a match to TRBD2. This receptor was identified in a young man with COVID-19, enrolled during active disease. Sample: peripheral blood. The CDR3 DNA is TGCGCCAGCAGCCAAGATGAACCCAGACGTAGCGGGATGGGGCATGAGCAGTTCTTC. Encoded protein: CASSQDEPRRSGMGHEQFF.